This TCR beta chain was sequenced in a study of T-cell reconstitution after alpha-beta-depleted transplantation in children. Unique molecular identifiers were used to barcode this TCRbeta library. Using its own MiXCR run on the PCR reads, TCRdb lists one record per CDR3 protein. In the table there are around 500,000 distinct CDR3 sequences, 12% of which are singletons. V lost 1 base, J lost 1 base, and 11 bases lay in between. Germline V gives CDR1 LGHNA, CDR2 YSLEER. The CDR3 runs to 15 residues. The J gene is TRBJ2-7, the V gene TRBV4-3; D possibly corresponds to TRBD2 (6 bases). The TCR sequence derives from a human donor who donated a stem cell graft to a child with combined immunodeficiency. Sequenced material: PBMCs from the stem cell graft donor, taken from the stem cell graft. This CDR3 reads CASSQAGGLSYEQYF. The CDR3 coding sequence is TGCGCCAGCAGCCAAGCCGGAGGGTTATCCTACGAGCAGTACTTC.